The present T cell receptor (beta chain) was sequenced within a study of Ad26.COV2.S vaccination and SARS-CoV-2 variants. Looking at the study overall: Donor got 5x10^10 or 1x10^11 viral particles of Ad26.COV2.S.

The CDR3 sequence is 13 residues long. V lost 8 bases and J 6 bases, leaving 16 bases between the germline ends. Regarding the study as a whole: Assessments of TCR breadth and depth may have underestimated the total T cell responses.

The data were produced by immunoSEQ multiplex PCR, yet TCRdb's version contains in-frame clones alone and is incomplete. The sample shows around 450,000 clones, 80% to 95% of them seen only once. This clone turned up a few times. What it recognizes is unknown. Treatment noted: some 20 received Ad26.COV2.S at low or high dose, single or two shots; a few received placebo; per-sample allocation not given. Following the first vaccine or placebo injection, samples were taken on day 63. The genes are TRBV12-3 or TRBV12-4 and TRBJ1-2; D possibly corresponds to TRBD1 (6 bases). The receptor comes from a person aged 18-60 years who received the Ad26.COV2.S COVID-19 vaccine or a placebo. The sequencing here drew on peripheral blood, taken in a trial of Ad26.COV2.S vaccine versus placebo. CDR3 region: CASGPHTGNGYTF. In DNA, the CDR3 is TGTGCCAGCGGTCCTCACACAGGGAATGGCTACACCTTC.